One sample yielded the 20 T cell receptor beta chains listed below, sequenced in a study of patients and donors after allogeneic stem cell transplantation (dated by TCRdb to 2018 to 2020). Library construction relied on RT-PCR. TCRdb names NextSeq 550 as the instrument used. The raw public reads went through TCRdb reprocessing: fastp at Q25, MiXCR clone calling, in-frame beta chains kept. Rows merge per CDR3 protein into single entries with the most common DNA and genes. The sample contains 25,000 or so distinct CDR3 sequences, around 28% of them found a single time. The top ten hold nearly 50% of the sample. The sample comprised blood, either unsorted or a sorted T cell fraction (not recorded which). The receptors derive from a human donor who was either an allogeneic HSCT recipient or a stem cell or donor lymphocyte infusion donor (not recorded which). It is not recorded whose cells these are; they may come from a transplant donor.

This rearrangement joins TRBV12-3 or TRBV12-4 to TRBJ1-2, with D possibly TRBD1 on 6 matching bases. The CDR3 sequence is 12 residues long. V gave up 5 bases and J gave up 14 bases, with 18 bases separating them. Here the CDR3 reads CASSPPGEVGTF. CDR3 nucleotide sequence: TGTGCCAGCAGTCCCCCAGGGGAGGTTGGAACCTTC.

The table lists this clonotype with many counts. This chain joins TRBV28 and TRBJ1-1, with D unresolved. The CDR3 runs 14 residues. The V gene lost 6 bases and the J gene lost 4 bases, with 15 bases spanning the gap. Germline CDR1 MDHEN, CDR2 SYDVKM. The CDR3 loop reads CASSFVSSGTEAFF. CDR3 bases: TGTGCCAGCAGCTTCGTCAGTTCGGGCACTGAAGCTTTCTTT.

The chain links TRBV20-1 to TRBJ1-5; possibly TRBD1 for D (6 bases). The CDR3 covers 14 residues. Germline V lookup: CDR1 DFQATT, CDR2 SNEGSKA (reference sequence). The V gene lost 3 bases and the J gene lost 6 bases, with 15 bases spanning the gap. As DNA, the CDR3 is TGCAGTGCTAGCCCACAGGGTTTTTCTCAGCCCCAGCATTTT. Residues: CSASPQGFSQPQHF.

The genes are TRBV20-1 and TRBJ2-7; possibly TRBD2 for D (6 bases). The germline V gene has CDR1 DFQATT and CDR2 SNEGSKA (reference sequence). The CDR3 is 14 amino acids. V was pared by 5 bases and J by 2 bases, with 16 bases between. In nucleotides, the CDR3 is TGCAGTGCTTTCCGGGACGGAGGGGCCTACGAGCAGTACGTC. Translating it yields CSAFRDGGAYEQYV.

The rearrangement links TRBV3-1 to TRBJ2-5; D is uncertain. Germline-derived CDR1 and CDR2 are LGHDT and YNNKEL (reference sequence). This CDR3 spans 17 amino acids. Between the trimmed V and J ends, which lost 0 bases and 2 bases, there was a span of 16 bases. Here the CDR3 DNA reads TGTGCCAGCAGCCAAGATACGACTGTTCTCCTACAAGAGACCCAGTACTTC. This sequence encodes CASSQDTTVLLQETQYF.

The sample holds a few counts of this clonotype. V is TRBV5-1 and J is TRBJ1-1; D is undetermined. Trimming pared 0 bases from V and 1 base from J, leaving 13 bases between. The CDR3 loop spans 16 amino acids. Germline V gives CDR1 SGHRS, CDR2 YFSETQ. CDR3: CASSLGTGSPNTEAFF. Written as DNA, the CDR3 is TGCGCCAGCAGCTTGGGTACGGGCAGCCCGAACACTGAAGCTTTCTTT.

Sample share makes this clonotype large (0.1 to 1%). The genes are TRBV7-2 and TRBJ1-5, with a weak D call TRBD1 (5 bases). The CDR3 has 15 amino acids. The germline V and J ends were trimmed by 6 bases and 6 bases, with 18 bases remaining between them. Germline lookup yields CDR1 SGHTA and CDR2 FQGNSA. The CDR3 bases are TGTGCCAGCAGTCCGAACGGGGGTTACGGTCAGCCCCAGCATTTT. Translating gives CASSPNGGYGQPQHF.

The chain employs TRBV20-1 and TRBJ2-5; 12 bases match TRBD2. The ends lost 6 bases at V and 0 bases at J; junction bases unmatched: 8. The CDR3 length is 16 residues. The germline gives CDR1 DFQATT, CDR2 SNEGSKA (reference sequence). For the CDR3, the DNA is TGCAGTGCGATTGGACTAGCGGGGCATTACCAAGAGACCCAGTACTTC. Translated: CSAIGLAGHYQETQYF.

The chain carries TRBV5-5 and TRBJ2-3; D unresolved. V lost 0 bases and J 4 bases, leaving 9 bases between the germline ends. Germline CDR1 reads SGHKS; CDR2 reads YYEKEE (reference sequence). This CDR3 is built from 14 residues. This CDR3 is CASSLVPIPDTQYF. CDR3 in DNA: TGTGCCAGCAGCTTGGTACCTATTCCAGATACGCAGTATTTT.

The chain carries TRBV20-1 and TRBJ1-5, with unresolved D. Germline V lookup: CDR1 DFQATT, CDR2 SNEGSKA (reference sequence). This CDR3 is 15 amino acids long. V was trimmed by 0 bases and J by 0 bases, leaving 9 bases between them. CDR3 amino acids: CSAREAFYSNQPQHF. The DNA for the CDR3 is TGCAGTGCTAGAGAGGCTTTCTATAGCAATCAGCCCCAGCATTTT.

This clonotype appeared a few times. The chain recombines TRBV6-5 with TRBJ1-2; D may be TRBD1 (5 bases). Germline CDR1 is MNHEY and CDR2 is SVGAGI. Trimming shortened V by 5 bases and J by 8 bases, and 18 bases separated the two germline ends. CDR3 length equals 14 residues. For the CDR3, the DNA is TGTGCCAGCAGTACGGTGGCTGGGACTGGGGGCTACACCTTC. The encoded protein is CASSTVAGTGGYTF.

The chain has TRBV12-3 or TRBV12-4 and TRBJ2-3; 9 nucleotides agree with TRBD2. V dropped 0 bases and J dropped 3; count of bases not matched to a gene: 4. CDR3 size: 16 residues. The CDR3 DNA is TGTGCCAGCAGTTTAGCGCAGCGGGGGGCGACAGATACGCAGTATTTT. The encoded protein is CASSLAQRGATDTQYF.

The chain recombines TRBV24-1 with TRBJ1-1; tentative D call: TRBD1 (6 bases). Germline loops: CDR1 KGHDR, CDR2 SFDVKD. V lost 2 bases, J lost 11 bases, and 23 bases lay in between. The CDR3 has 16 amino acids. The CDR3 DNA sequence: TGTGCCACCAGTGATTCGGACAGCTTTAATCAGGTTGAGGCTTTCTTT. As protein: CATSDSDSFNQVEAFF.

This clonotype came up a few times. CDR3 DNA: TGTGCCAGCAGCGTAGCGCCCACCGGGGAGCTGTTTTTT. This translates into CASSVAPTGELFF. The chain couples TRBV9 to TRBJ2-2; D is ambiguous. Germline lookup yields CDR1 SGDLS and CDR2 YYNGEE. The CDR3 extends over 13 amino acids. The V end lost 0 bases, the J end lost 4 bases, and 4 bases lay between the germline ends.

This clonotype occurred many times. The chain couples TRBV6-2 or TRBV6-3 to TRBJ1-2; 10 bases map to TRBD1. This CDR3 spans 13 amino acids. In germline, CDR1 is MNHEY, CDR2 SVGEGT. The ends lost 5 bases at V and 6 bases at J; junction bases unmatched: 3. CDR3 protein: CASSDGTGDGYTF. As DNA, the CDR3 is TGTGCCAGCAGTGATGGGACAGGGGATGGCTACACCTTC.

The V and J genes are TRBV21-1 and TRBJ1-3; TRBD1, the table's D call, was not compared with the DNA. TRBV21-1 counts as a pseudogene. This CDR3 has 16 amino acids. CDR3 region: CASSKALGGFGNTIYF. Written as DNA, the CDR3 is TGTGCCAGCAGCAAAGCGCTGGGGGGCTTTGGAAACACCATATATTTT.

This rearrangement joins TRBV6-1 to TRBJ1-5, with TRBD1 as a possible D gene (6 bases). Germline CDR1 and CDR2: MNHNS and SASEGT. This CDR3 is built from 13 residues. The V and J ends lost 1 base and 6 bases respectively, with 7 bases between them. The CDR3 bases are TGTGCCAGCAGTGAAGACAGGGTTCAGCCCCAGCATTTT. Translation: CASSEDRVQPQHF.

The J gene is TRBJ2-5, the V gene TRBV12-3 or TRBV12-4; 8 positions agree with TRBD2. The CDR3 has 16 residues. Unmatched junction bases numbered 7, after V lost 4 bases and J lost 0 bases. The CDR3 DNA is TGTGCCAGCAGTTCCCTGAAGCGGGGGTACCAAGAGACCCAGTACTTC. It specifies CASSSLKRGYQETQYF.

This clonotype was seen more than once but under ten times. Here the CDR3 reads CSVEVSTDVYEQYF. The CDR3 nucleotides read TGCAGCGTTGAAGTCTCCACAGACGTCTACGAGCAGTACTTC. V is TRBV29-1 and J is TRBJ2-7; D unresolved. This CDR3 has 14 amino acids. Germline V gene sequence: CDR1 SQVTM, CDR2 ANQGSEA. Trimming shortened V by 1 base and J by 3 bases, and 13 bases separated the two germline ends.

The chain has TRBV6-5 and TRBJ2-7; TRBD2 matches 11 bases. Germline trimming cut 2 bases from V and 7 bases from J; bases unmatched to any gene: 13. The CDR3 sequence is 17 residues long. Per germline, CDR1 MNHEY and CDR2 SVGAGI. CDR3 DNA sequence: TGTGCCAGCAGTTACCCCCGCCTAGCGGGGGGAAACCGTGAGCAGTACGTC. This encodes CASSYPRLAGGNREQYV.